This T cell receptor beta chain was documented in a study of T-cell reconstitution after alpha-beta-depleted transplantation in children. This clonotype came up many times. As it was prepared, the TCRbeta library received unique molecular identifiers. TCRdb processed the PCR reads anew with MiXCR; each CDR3 protein has one entry. The repertoire holds 550,000 to 600,000 distinct CDR3 sequences, with roughly 23% as singletons. This material consisted of PBMCs, mostly from graft donor cells, taken 360 days after TCRalphabeta/CD19-depleted stem cell transplant. This receptor was taken from a boy in the first two years of life who had a stem cell transplant for acute myeloid leukemia, so the T cells may come from the graft donor.

The CDR3 sequence: CASSPLAGGRNEQFF. In DNA form, the CDR3 reads TGTGCCAGCAGTCCCTTAGCGGGCGGTCGTAATGAGCAGTTCTTC. This sequence joins TRBV12-3 or TRBV12-4 and TRBJ2-1; 7 bases are a match to TRBD2. The V and J ends lost 5 bases and 7 bases, in that order; junction bases with no gene match: 11. CDR3 length: 15 residues.